The 30 T cell receptor beta chains listed next were all sequenced from one sample in a study of OX40 agonist ivuxolimab in advanced cancers. TCRdb keeps only in-frame clones here, not all; method: immunoSEQ multiplex PCR. The data hold approximately 120,000 clones, with about nine tenths observed a single time. The sample consisted of CD4+ or CD8+ T cells sorted from blood, taken in a trial of the OX40 agonist ivuxolimab. These receptors all stem from an adult with an advanced solid tumor such as melanoma, head and neck, liver or kidney cancer.

This clone appeared a few times. The chain employs TRBV5-5 and TRBJ1-1, with 11 bases identical to TRBD1. The germline V gene encodes CDR1 SGHKS and CDR2 YYEKEE (reference sequence). The J segment lost 1 base and the V segment lost 10 bases, leaving 3 bases of the junction unmatched. The CDR3 is 13 amino acids. CDR3 protein: CAGTGGTNTEAFF. In nucleotides, the CDR3 is TGTGCCGGGACAGGGGGAACGAACACTGAAGCTTTCTTT.

The V call is TRBV28, the J call TRBJ1-1, with 8 positions matching TRBD1. V dropped 3 bases and J dropped 5; count of bases not matched to a gene: 14. Germline loops: CDR1 MDHEN, CDR2 SYDVKM. The CDR3 is 17 amino acids. The CDR3 bases are TGTGCCAGCAGTTTGGACAGGGTCTATTTAGGGAAGACTGAAGCTTTCTTT. Its translation: CASSLDRVYLGKTEAFF.

This chain links TRBV2 with TRBJ2-1; possible D gene TRBD1, 6 bases. Germline V gives CDR1 SNHLY, CDR2 FYNNEI. V gave up 0 bases and J gave up 0 bases, with 9 bases separating them. The CDR3 length is 16 residues. The CDR3 protein is CASSEARDTSYNEQFF. CDR3 nucleotide sequence: TGTGCCAGCAGTGAAGCCCGGGACACCTCCTACAATGAGCAGTTCTTC.

The chain has TRBV5-8 and TRBJ2-5; D is possibly TRBD2 (5 bases). V was pared by 9 bases and J by 10 bases, with 13 bases between. The CDR3 consists of 10 residues. The V gene's germline CDR1 is SGHTS and CDR2 YDEGEE. The CDR3 nucleotides read TGTGCCACTGCTTGGGAGTTCCAGTACTTC. Amino acid sequence: CATAWEFQYF. Full variable domain (remainder filled in from reference TRBV5-8 and TRBJ2-5): EAGVTQSPTHLIKTRGQQATLRCSPISGHTSVYWYQQALGLGLQFLLWYDEGEERNRGNFPPRFSGRQFPNYSSELNVNALELEDSALYLCATAWEFQYFGPGTRLLVL.

The V gene is TRBV5-5, the J gene TRBJ2-1; D uncertain. The CDR3 is 15 amino acids. CDR1 SGHKS and CDR2 YYEKEE come from the germline V gene (reference sequence). Trimming pared 0 bases from V and 4 bases from J, leaving 11 bases between. Here the CDR3 DNA reads TGTGCCAGCAGCTTGGGCACAAATCCTTACAATGAGCAGTTCTTC. Translation gives CASSLGTNPYNEQFF. The full variable domain, rest sourced from reference TRBV5-5 and TRBJ2-1, is DAGVTQSPTHLIKTRGQQVTLRCSPISGHKSVSWYQQVLGQGPQFIFQYYEKEERGRGNFPDRFSARQFPNYSSELNVNALLLGDSALYLCASSLGTNPYNEQFFGPGTRLTVL.

The rearrangement links TRBV18 to TRBJ2-7; perhaps TRBD2 as D (5 bases). V lost 1 base to trimming and J lost 4 bases, with 14 bases between them. CDR3 length: 15 residues. CDR1 is KGHSH, CDR2 LQKENI, per germline. In DNA form, the CDR3 reads TGTGCCAGCTCACCACTGCGGGCCCAACGGTACGAGCAGTACTTC. The encoded protein is CASSPLRAQRYEQYF.

This chain links TRBV5-6 with TRBJ1-1; D is unclear. Germline lookup yields CDR1 SGHDT and CDR2 YYEEEE. The CDR3 is 13 residues long. The V end was cut by 3 bases, the J end by 1 base, with 7 bases between. This CDR3 reads CASSSIPNTEAFF. CDR3 nucleotides: TGTGCCAGCAGCTCTATTCCGAACACTGAAGCTTTCTTT.

This clone was observed a single time. The chain has TRBV14 and TRBJ2-7; D is possibly TRBD2 (5 bases). The CDR3 runs 14 residues. V was cut by 1 base and J by 6 bases, with 13 bases left in between. Germline V gene data show CDR1 as SGHDN and CDR2 as FVKESK. CDR3 amino acids: CASSQALAKVEQYF. The DNA for the CDR3 is TGTGCCAGCAGCCAAGCCCTAGCCAAAGTCGAGCAGTACTTC.

There are a few counts of this clone. The chain uses TRBV5-1 and TRBJ1-4, with 7 bases lining up with TRBD1. CDR1 and CDR2 from the germline V gene are SGHRS and YFSETQ. The CDR3 length is 15 residues. V was clipped by 0 bases and J by 3 bases; unmatched bases: 2. DNA for the CDR3: TGCGCCAGCAGCTTGGCCGGGACAGCTAATGAAAAACTGTTTTTT. This translates into CASSLAGTANEKLFF.

This rearrangement joins TRBV21-1 to TRBJ1-1; the table's D call TRBD1 went unverified against the DNA. TRBV21-1 is a documented pseudogene. This CDR3 region has 18 residues. This chain's CDR3 is CASSKVSERDRVNTEAFF. CDR3 DNA: TGTGCCAGCAGCAAAGTTTCGGAACGGGACAGGGTGAACACTGAAGCTTTCTTT.

This clone was observed once. The chain is built from TRBV6-5 and TRBJ2-7; the D call may be TRBD1 or TRBD2 (5 bases each). Trimming stripped 6 bases from V and 5 bases from J, with 17 bases between. The germline V gene encodes CDR1 MNHEY and CDR2 SVGAGI. The CDR3 is made up of 14 amino acids. In DNA form, the CDR3 reads TGTGCCAGCAGGCCCGGGACCGCAGGCCACGAGCAGTACTTC. This gives the protein CASRPGTAGHEQYF.

The gene calls are TRBV18 and TRBJ2-1, with 8 bases lining up with TRBD2. The CDR3 spans 15 residues. The trim removed 6 bases at V and 1 base at J, leaving 5 bases unmatched. Germline V CDR1 and CDR2: KGHSH, LQKENI. Here the CDR3 reads CASSATSDSYNEQFF. CDR3 DNA: TGTGCCAGCTCGGCGACTAGCGATTCCTACAATGAGCAGTTCTTC.

The V call is TRBV18, the J call TRBJ1-1, with 10 bases fitting TRBD1. V gave up 3 bases and J gave up 3 bases; unmatched junction bases: 7. The CDR3 contains 16 residues. In germline, CDR1 is KGHSH, CDR2 LQKENI. The CDR3 spells CASSPRDRGRDTEAFF. CDR3 nucleotide sequence: TGTGCCAGCTCACCGCGGGACAGGGGACGGGACACTGAAGCTTTCTTT.

This rearrangement joins TRBV2 to TRBJ1-3, with D hard to call. Trimming took 6 bases from V and 2 from J, leaving 14 bases between them. This CDR3 contains 15 residues. Germline loops: CDR1 SNHLY, CDR2 FYNNEI. The CDR3 loop reads CASSRGDLTGNTIYF. The CDR3 coding sequence is TGTGCCAGCAGCCGCGGCGATTTGACTGGAAACACCATATATTTT.

The gene calls are TRBV10-3 and TRBJ2-7, with 8 bases fitting TRBD1. J gave up 1 base and V 8 bases, and 4 bases lay outside the gene matches. Per the germline V gene, CDR1 is ENHRY and CDR2 is SYGVKD. This CDR3 contains 13 residues. The CDR3 DNA follows: TGTGCCATCTCCGGGACAGGTTCCTACGAGCAGTACTTC. Translated, it gives CAISGTGSYEQYF.

CDR3 residues: CASSPRGGNTEAFF. CDR3 bases: TGTGCCAGCAGTCCCCGGGGGGGGAACACTGAAGCTTTCTTT. V gene TRBV28 combines with J gene TRBJ1-1; tentatively, D is TRBD1 (5 bases). The germline gives CDR1 MDHEN, CDR2 SYDVKM. The ends were cut back, 5 bases at V and 1 base at J, with 11 bases in the middle. The CDR3 is 14 amino acids.

This chain links TRBV5-8 with TRBJ1-5; D call uncertain. Germline assignment: CDR1 SGHTS and CDR2 YDEGEE. The V end lost 0 bases, the J end lost 5 bases, and 6 bases lay between the germline ends. The CDR3 is 13 amino acids. The CDR3 DNA sequence: TGTGCCAGCAGCTTGGGATCAGATCAGCCCCAGCATTTT. Translation gives CASSLGSDQPQHF.

The genes are TRBV28 and TRBJ2-3, with D unresolved. Germline CDR1 is MDHEN and CDR2 is SYDVKM. Trimming stripped 4 bases from V and 1 base from J, with 21 bases between. There are 18 residues in the CDR3. The CDR3 loop is CASSSTQLQLRGTDTQYF. Written as DNA, the CDR3 is TGTGCCAGCAGTTCCACCCAGTTGCAGCTTAGGGGCACAGATACGCAGTATTTT.

The V gene is TRBV5-1, the J gene TRBJ2-3, with TRBD1 identical over 12 bases. This CDR3 is 17 amino acids long. Germline trimming cut 4 bases from V and 5 bases from J; bases unmatched to any gene: 11. From germline, CDR1 is SGHRS and CDR2 YFSETQ. CDR3 sequence (DNA): TGCGCCAGCAGCACCCCACCAGGGACAGGGGGCAGAGATACGCAGTATTTT. Its translation: CASSTPPGTGGRDTQYF.

The chain recombines TRBV27 with TRBJ1-2; no definite D call. In germline, CDR1 is MNHEY, CDR2 SMNVEV (reference sequence). The CDR3 sequence is 13 residues long. Trimming took off 8 bases at V and 0 bases at J, with 10 bases between the two ends. The CDR3 DNA is TGTGCCAGCGGAACTACGGCTAACTATGGCTACACCTTC. This encodes CASGTTANYGYTF.

The chain combines TRBV5-4 with TRBJ2-7, with TRBD2 matching over 12 bases. The CDR3 has 17 amino acids. CDR1 is SGHNT and CDR2 is YYREEE in the germline V gene (reference sequence). V was pared by 0 bases and J by 2 bases, with 6 bases of the junction left unmatched. CDR3 in amino acids: CASSLAGLAGITYEQYF. The DNA for the CDR3 is TGTGCCAGCAGCTTGGCAGGACTAGCGGGGATAACCTACGAGCAGTACTTC. Looking up the rest from reference TRBV5-4 and TRBJ2-7 gives the full variable domain: ETGVTQSPTHLIKTRGQQVTLRCSSQSGHNTVSWYQQALGQGPQFIFQYYREEENGRGNFPPRFSGLQFPNYSSELNVNALELDDSALYLCASSLAGLAGITYEQYFGPGTRLTVT.

The chain employs TRBV5-1 and TRBJ2-1; D not certain. Germline V gene sequence: CDR1 SGHRS, CDR2 YFSETQ. CDR3 size: 12 residues. Trimming took 1 base from V and 4 from J, leaving 3 bases between them. This chain's CDR3 is CASSLQYNEQFF. CDR3 DNA sequence: TGCGCCAGCAGCTTGCAGTACAATGAGCAGTTCTTC.

The rearrangement links TRBV19 to TRBJ2-7; 8 positions match TRBD2. Germline V gene lookup returns CDR1 LNHDA and CDR2 SQIVND (reference sequence). The CDR3 has 14 residues. Germline trimming cut 4 bases from V and 4 bases from J; bases unmatched to any gene: 6. As DNA, the CDR3 is TGTGCCAGTAGTAAAAGCGGGAGTCAATACGAGCAGTACTTC. It is translated as CASSKSGSQYEQYF. The full variable domain, with the rest looked up from reference TRBV19 and TRBJ2-7, is DGGITQSPKYLFRKEGQNVTLSCEQNLNHDAMYWYRQDPGQGLRLIYYSQIVNDFQKGDIAEGYSVSREKKESFPLTVTSAQKNPTAFYLCASSKSGSQYEQYFGPGTRLTVT.

The chain has TRBV30 and TRBJ2-1; 10 bases are shared with TRBD1. The germline V gene has CDR1 GTSNPN and CDR2 SVGIG (reference sequence). The length of the CDR3 is 13 residues. With V trimmed by 2 bases and J by 10 bases, 5 bases remained unmatched. CDR3: CAWSTDRGQEQFF. The CDR3 DNA is TGTGCCTGGAGTACCGACAGGGGGCAGGAGCAGTTCTTC.

The chain uses TRBV2 and TRBJ2-5; 13 positions match TRBD2. J was trimmed by 3 bases and V by 5 bases; bases with no gene match: 9. Looked up from germline, CDR1 is SNHLY and CDR2 is FYNNEI. This CDR3 contains 17 residues. CDR3 sequence reads: CASSTNPGLAGKETQYF. CDR3 sequence (DNA): TGTGCCAGCAGTACTAATCCGGGACTAGCGGGGAAAGAGACCCAGTACTTC.

As DNA, the CDR3 is TGTGCCAGCAGCTTGCGCCAGGGGGAGTTGACTAATGAAAAACTGTTTTTT. Its translation: CASSLRQGELTNEKLFF. The J gene is TRBJ1-4, the V gene TRBV7-2; 7 bases line up with TRBD1. The CDR3 sequence is 17 residues long. Germline V CDR1 and CDR2: SGHTA, FQGNSA. Unmatched junction bases numbered 9, after V lost 3 bases and J lost 2 bases.

The CDR3 nucleotides read TGTGCCAGCACCCCGGGACAGGCAAGTAGAAGCTATCAGCCCCAGCATTTT. Protein: CASTPGQASRSYQPQHF. This rearrangement joins TRBV28 to TRBJ1-5; TRBD1 agrees at 8 bases. V lost 7 bases, J lost 5 bases, and 16 bases stayed unmatched. There are 17 residues in the CDR3. From germline, CDR1 is MDHEN and CDR2 SYDVKM.

The chain carries TRBV5-1 and TRBJ2-7; D not resolved. The CDR3 spans 14 residues. CDR1 SGHRS and CDR2 YFSETQ come from the germline V gene. V was trimmed by 0 bases and J by 4 bases, leaving 11 bases between them. The CDR3 DNA reads as TGCGCCAGCAGCTTGGCTGCCGGATCTTACGAGCAGTACTTC. This codes for CASSLAAGSYEQYF.

This clone was counted a few times. Other nucleotide sequences from this sample produce the same CDR3. The V gene is TRBV14, the J gene TRBJ1-2; tentatively, D is TRBD1 (5 bases). Trimming pared 3 bases from V and 2 bases from J, leaving 7 bases between. This CDR3 has 13 amino acids. Germline V CDR1 and CDR2: SGHDN, FVKESK. In nucleotides, the CDR3 is TGTGCCAGCAGCCAGGGGCCAAACTATGGCTACACCTTC. Translation: CASSQGPNYGYTF.

The J gene is TRBJ1-1, the V gene TRBV7-9; D gene uncertain. V was clipped by 2 bases and J by 10 bases, with 14 bases between them. CDR3 length equals 13 residues. From germline, CDR1 is SEHNR and CDR2 FQNEAQ (reference sequence). The CDR3 is CASSLTVRAPAFF. The CDR3 DNA sequence: TGTGCCAGCAGCTTAACCGTCCGGGCCCCAGCTTTCTTT.